A single sample gave rise to the 15 T cell receptor beta chains below, sequenced in a study of blood T cell repertoires in COVID-19. Sequencing was performed with immunoSEQ multiplex PCR; in TCRdb, only in-frame clones are kept and a portion is missing. The sample lists 80,000 or so clones; less than 95% were seen once. The material sequenced was peripheral blood. These receptor sequences come from a woman aged 50 to 60 in a cohort sampled during active COVID-19.

The chain recombines TRBV27 with TRBJ2-7; D remains unclear. The V gene lost 0 bases and the J gene lost 7 bases, with 10 bases spanning the gap. Germline CDR1 and CDR2: MNHEY and SMNVEV (reference sequence). The length of the CDR3 is 13 residues. The CDR3 DNA is TGTGCCAGCAGTTTATCGTCAGGCCTGGAGCAGTACTTC. Translating gives CASSLSSGLEQYF.

This clone has only one observation. For the CDR3, the DNA is TGTGCCAGCTCACCCGCCCCGGACAGTACTGAAGCTTTCTTT. Residues: CASSPAPDSTEAFF. The chain couples TRBV18 to TRBJ1-1; D is possibly TRBD1 (6 bases). V was pared by 3 bases and J by 5 bases, with 13 bases between. Germline V gene data show CDR1 as KGHSH and CDR2 as LQKENI. The CDR3 has 14 residues.

This chain uses TRBV18 with TRBJ2-7; D possibly corresponds to TRBD2 (5 bases). V dropped 4 bases and J dropped 6 bases, with 19 bases sitting between them. The CDR3 is 15 residues long. Germline V CDR1 and CDR2: KGHSH, LQKENI. The CDR3 region has the DNA TGTGCCAGCTCACAGATAGCGCCCTTTACGGTCGAGCAGTACTTC. Its protein product is CASSQIAPFTVEQYF.

The CDR3 sequence is CASSKTVNTEAFF. The CDR3 nucleotides read TGCGCCAGCAGCAAGACAGTGAACACTGAAGCTTTCTTT. This chain links TRBV10-1 with TRBJ1-1, with D perhaps matching TRBD1 (5 bases). The germline V and J ends were trimmed by 6 bases and 0 bases, with 8 bases remaining between them. This CDR3 is built from 13 residues. The V gene's germline CDR1 is WNHNN and CDR2 SYGVQD (reference sequence).

The chain has TRBV18 and TRBJ2-7; 7 positions agree with TRBD1. V dropped 3 bases and J dropped 2; count of bases not matched to a gene: 7. CDR1 and CDR2 from the germline V gene are KGHSH and LQKENI. The CDR3 consists of 15 residues. The CDR3 bases are TGTGCCAGCTCACCCCCCGGGACAGTTGCCTACGAGCAGTACTTC. It yields the protein CASSPPGTVAYEQYF. Based on the CDR3 plus reference TRBV18 and TRBJ2-7, the full variable domain is NAGVMQNPRHLVRRRGQEARLRCSPMKGHSHVYWYRQLPEEGLKFMVYLQKENIIDESGMPKERFSAEFPKEGPSILRIQQVVRGDSAAYFCASSPPGTVAYEQYFGPGTRLTVT.

The CDR3 DNA sequence: TGCACCAGCAGCCAAGATTACGGGACTAGCGGTCAGGATGAGCAGTTCTTC. Protein sequence: CTSSQDYGTSGQDEQFF. J is TRBJ2-1 and V is TRBV1; TRBD2 was called by the table and not checked on the DNA. TRBV1 is annotated as a pseudogene. This CDR3 comprises 17 residues.

This chain links TRBV7-2 with TRBJ1-1; possible D gene TRBD1, 6 bases. CDR1 and CDR2 from the germline V gene are SGHTA and FQGNSA. The V gene lost 6 bases and the J gene lost 1 base, with 15 bases spanning the gap. The CDR3 is made up of 15 amino acids. The CDR3 loop is CASRGAGVRNTEAFF. Here the CDR3 DNA reads TGTGCCAGCAGGGGTGCAGGGGTGAGGAACACTGAAGCTTTCTTT.

The chain is built from TRBV4-1 and TRBJ2-7; 11 positions agree with TRBD1. This CDR3 is built from 16 residues. The V gene end was trimmed by 1 base and the J gene end by 4 bases; junction bases not matched to a gene: 6. Germline V gene lookup returns CDR1 MGHRA and CDR2 YSYEKL. The CDR3 DNA follows: TGCGCCAGCAGCCAAGGTGGCGGGACAGGGGGGTACGAGCAGTACTTC. It encodes CASSQGGGTGGYEQYF.

V usage is TRBV7-9 and J usage is TRBJ2-7; TRBD2 aligns across 7 bases. Germline CDR1 is SEHNR and CDR2 is FQNEAQ (reference sequence). Trimming removed 1 base from V and 1 base from J; junction bases left unmatched: 4. The CDR3 is 15 amino acids. CDR3 DNA: TGTGCCAGCAGCTTAGAAGGCGGGAGATCCTACGAGCAGTACTTC. As protein: CASSLEGGRSYEQYF.

This chain links TRBV6-5 with TRBJ2-7; perhaps TRBD2 as D (5 bases). CDR1 and CDR2 (germline): MNHEY, SVGAGI. The CDR3 contains 13 residues. The V end was cut by 6 bases, the J end by 0 bases, with 9 bases between. The CDR3 region is CASSRGSSYEQYF. In DNA, the CDR3 is TGTGCCAGCAGCCGGGGTAGCTCCTACGAGCAGTACTTC.

The rearrangement uses TRBV15 and TRBJ1-3, with D perhaps matching TRBD1 (5 bases). The length of the CDR3 is 16 residues. Trimming removed 0 bases at V and 2 bases at J, with 11 bases between. Germline V gene data show CDR1 as LNHNV and CDR2 as YYDKDF (reference sequence). CDR3 region: CATSRDLDSTGNTIYF. CDR3 nucleotide sequence: TGTGCCACCAGCAGAGATCTAGACAGTACTGGAAACACCATATATTTT.

This rearrangement joins TRBV3-1 (or the pseudogene TRBV3-2) to TRBJ2-1; 10 nucleotides align to TRBD2. The CDR3 covers 17 residues. After removal of 0 bases from V and 5 bases from J, the junction contained 7 bases not matched to a gene. Germline CDR1 and CDR2: LGHDT and YNNKEL (reference sequence). Written as DNA, the CDR3 is TGTGCCAGCAGCCAAGATCTAGGACTAGCGGTTAACAATGAGCAGTTCTTC. This codes for CASSQDLGLAVNNEQFF.

The chain recombines TRBV6-1 with TRBJ1-3, with D perhaps matching TRBD1 (5 bases). CDR1 and CDR2 from the germline V gene are MNHNS and SASEGT. V was pared by 2 bases and J by 2 bases, with 13 bases between. The CDR3 consists of 16 residues. CDR3 bases: TGTGCCAGCAGTGAAAAGTCCCAGGGCGCTGGAAACACCATATATTTT. It translates to CASSEKSQGAGNTIYF.

In this sample, this clone turned up once. The chain is built from TRBV4-1 and TRBJ2-3; no definite D call. V lost 2 bases, J lost 3 bases, and 9 bases lay in between. Germline V gives CDR1 MGHRA, CDR2 YSYEKL. The CDR3 is made up of 14 amino acids. The CDR3 sequence: CASSQLPLTDTQYF. DNA of the CDR3: TGCGCCAGCAGCCAACTCCCCTTGACAGATACGCAGTATTTT.

This clone was recorded once. V gene TRBV10-3 combines with J gene TRBJ2-7; D ambiguous. Looked up from germline, CDR1 is ENHRY and CDR2 is SYGVKD. Trimming shortened V by 0 bases and J by 6 bases, and 12 bases separated the two germline ends. This CDR3 spans 14 amino acids. The CDR3 DNA is TGTGCCATCAGTGAGTCTCAGGCTTCTGGCGAGCAGTACTTC. This encodes CAISESQASGEQYF.